This entry features one TCR beta chain sequence. The repertoire was sequenced with immunoSEQ multiplex PCR; TCRdb's copy has only in-frame clones and lacks some. The profile shows 55,000 to 80,000 clones, 65% to 80% of them singletons. These data are taken from a study of blood T cell repertoires in COVID-19. Study context: Sources were T cells, B-cell-depleted T cells, or PBMCs; the material itself was cDNA or gDNA.

V was pared by 2 bases and J by 3 bases, with 5 bases of the junction left unmatched. This CDR3 has 15 amino acids. Germline V gene lookup returns CDR1 LGHDT and CDR2 YNNKEL (reference sequence). This chain joins TRBV3-1 (or the pseudogene TRBV3-2) and TRBJ1-2, with 8 bases identical to TRBD1. The origin of this receptor is a woman of 80 years or more with active or convalescent COVID-19. Sequencing input: peripheral blood. The CDR3 sequence is CASSQNPGGDYGYTF. The CDR3 coding sequence is TGTGCCAGCAGCCAAAACCCAGGGGGCGACTATGGCTACACCTTC.